Included here is one T cell receptor (beta chain) sequence, with context. TCRdb reanalyzed the 5' RACE reads, giving one entry per CDR3 protein sequence and no DNA. In all, the sample yields over 350,000 distinct CDR3 sequences. This sample was taken from a study of monozygotic twins with inflammatory bowel disease. CDR1 is LGHDT and CDR2 is YNNKEL in the germline V gene (reference sequence). This CDR3 comprises 18 residues. The chain uses TRBV3-1 and TRBJ2-5; TCRdb lists TRBD2, though no DNA is available to test this call. The sequencing input was blood. The TCR was taken from a human donor with ulcerative colitis or Crohn's disease, or a healthy co-twin of an affected twin (not recorded which). CDR3 in amino acids: CASSHLKSPGLAAETQYF.